This TCR beta chain was documented in a study of T cell changes during pregnancy in multiple sclerosis. Assay used: immunoSEQ multiplex PCR; TCRdb lists only in-frame clones, some missing. The profile covers approximately 73,000 clones, with roughly nine tenths appearing a single time and roughly 0.21% taken by the ten largest. The sequence was collected from a female donor with multiple sclerosis, enrolled in a pregnancy study. This material consisted of CD4+ T cells from peripheral blood mononuclear cells, taken before pregnancy.

The CDR3 loop is CASSASAGTTNEKLFF. The CDR3 nucleotides are TGTGCCAGTAGTGCCTCCGCCGGGACAACTAATGAAAAACTGTTTTTT. The chain has TRBV19 and TRBJ1-4; D not resolved. CDR3 size: 16 residues. Germline lookup yields CDR1 LNHDA and CDR2 SQIVND (reference sequence). Trimming took 5 bases from V and 0 from J, leaving 13 bases between them.